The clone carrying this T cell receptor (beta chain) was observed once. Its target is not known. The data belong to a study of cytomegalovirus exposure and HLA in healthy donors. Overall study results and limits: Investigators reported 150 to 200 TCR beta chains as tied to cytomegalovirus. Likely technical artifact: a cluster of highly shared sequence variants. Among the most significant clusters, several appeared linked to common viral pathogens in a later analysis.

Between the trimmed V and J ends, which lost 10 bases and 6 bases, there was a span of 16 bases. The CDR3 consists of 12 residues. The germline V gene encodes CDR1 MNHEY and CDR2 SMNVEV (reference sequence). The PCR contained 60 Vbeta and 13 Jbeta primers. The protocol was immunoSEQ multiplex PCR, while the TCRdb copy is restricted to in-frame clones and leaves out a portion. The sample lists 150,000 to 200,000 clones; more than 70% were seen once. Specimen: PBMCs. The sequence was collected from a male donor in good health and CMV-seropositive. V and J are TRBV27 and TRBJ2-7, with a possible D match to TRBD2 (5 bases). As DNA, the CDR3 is TGTGCCACCGCAGAGGGCTCCCGCGAGCAGTACTTC. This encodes CATAEGSREQYF.